These 5 T cell receptor beta chains originate from one sample sequenced in a study of blood T cells in healthy people across ages. The use of a sample-barcoded 5' primer and a J-beta primer mix characterized a second PCR of roughly 7 to 11 cycles. In TCRdb, the 5' RACE reads were re-called with MiXCR into one record per CDR3 protein. The profile shows around 650,000 distinct CDR3 sequences, less than 45% of them singletons. Source material: blood. The receptors come from a man older than 75 in good health.

This clonotype was detected a few times. The J gene is TRBJ2-5, the V gene TRBV15; no definite D call. This CDR3 is built from 15 residues. V shed 0 bases and J shed 5 bases, with 13 bases lying between them. Germline lookup yields CDR1 LNHNV and CDR2 YYDKDF (reference sequence). The CDR3 nucleotides are TGTGCCACCAGCAGAGATCCCGGAATTCAGGAGACCCAGTACTTC. This gives the protein CATSRDPGIQETQYF.

This clonotype was counted between two and nine times. The chain links TRBV3-1 to TRBJ2-1; TRBD2 agrees at 11 bases. Germline lookup yields CDR1 LGHDT and CDR2 YNNKEL (reference sequence). The CDR3 has 16 amino acids. The junction had 3 bases not matched to a gene; V was cut back by 0 bases and J by 5 bases. CDR3 nucleotide sequence: TGTGCCAGCAGCCAAGATGTAGCGGGGGGGAACAATGAGCAGTTCTTC. As protein: CASSQDVAGGNNEQFF.

This clonotype was observed a handful of times. The gene calls are TRBV20-1 and TRBJ1-1; a possible D gene is TRBD1 (6 bases). Between the trimmed V and J ends, which lost 3 bases and 3 bases, there was a span of 11 bases. CDR3 length: 13 amino acids. Germline V gene lookup returns CDR1 DFQATT and CDR2 SNEGSKA (reference sequence). The CDR3 coding sequence is TGCAGTGCTAGTGCCGAGGGGGACACTGAAGCTTTCTTT. Translation: CSASAEGDTEAFF.

This clonotype has only a few counts. The chain combines TRBV7-9 with TRBJ2-5; D is unclear. The CDR3 is 13 amino acids. In germline, CDR1 is SEHNR, CDR2 FQNEAQ (reference sequence). Trimming removed 0 bases from V and 11 bases from J, with 13 bases in between. CDR3 DNA: TGTGCCAGCAGCTTAGCGACGCAAGGTGAGCAGTACTTC. Translation: CASSLATQGEQYF. The variable domain in full, with the rest retrieved from reference TRBV7-9 and TRBJ2-5, is DTGVSQNPRHKITKRGQNVTFRCDPISEHNRLYWYRQTLGQGPEFLTYFQNEAQLEKSRLLSDRFSAERPKGSFSTLEIQRTEQGDSAMYLCASSLATQGEQYFGPGTRLLVL.

This chain uses TRBV3-1 with TRBJ1-2; D may be TRBD1 (6 bases). V gave up 6 bases and J gave up 7 bases, with 18 bases separating them. The CDR3 spans 14 residues. Germline V gene data show CDR1 as LGHDT and CDR2 as YNNKEL (reference sequence). CDR3 coding DNA: TGTGCCAGCAGGCCAAGGACAGCGTACGGTGGCTACACCTTC. Translation gives CASRPRTAYGGYTF.